The clone carrying this T cell receptor (beta chain) was detected only once. Its antigen is currently unknown. The sample belongs to a study of cytomegalovirus exposure and HLA in healthy donors. Study-wide points: Most of the TCR beta V segments (in an earlier analysis) were productive either about 87% or about 30% of the time.

In germline, CDR1 is SGHTA, CDR2 FQGNSA. The CDR3 contains 18 residues. V lost 5 bases and J lost 2; bases outside the gene matches: 13. Primers included in the PCR were 60 Vbeta and 13 Jbeta primers. Libraries were prepared by immunoSEQ multiplex PCR; TCRdb keeps only in-frame clonotypes and omits some of them. The data contain 120,000 to 150,000 clones, about 77% of them singletons. The sequence came from a female donor in good health and CMV-seronegative. The V gene is TRBV7-2, the J gene TRBJ1-5; 9 bases fit TRBD1. The specimen was PBMCs. The CDR3 DNA follows: TGTGCCAGCAGCCCTAACCGGGACAGGGCGCAACGCAATCAGCCCCAGCATTTT. Translation: CASSPNRDRAQRNQPQHF.